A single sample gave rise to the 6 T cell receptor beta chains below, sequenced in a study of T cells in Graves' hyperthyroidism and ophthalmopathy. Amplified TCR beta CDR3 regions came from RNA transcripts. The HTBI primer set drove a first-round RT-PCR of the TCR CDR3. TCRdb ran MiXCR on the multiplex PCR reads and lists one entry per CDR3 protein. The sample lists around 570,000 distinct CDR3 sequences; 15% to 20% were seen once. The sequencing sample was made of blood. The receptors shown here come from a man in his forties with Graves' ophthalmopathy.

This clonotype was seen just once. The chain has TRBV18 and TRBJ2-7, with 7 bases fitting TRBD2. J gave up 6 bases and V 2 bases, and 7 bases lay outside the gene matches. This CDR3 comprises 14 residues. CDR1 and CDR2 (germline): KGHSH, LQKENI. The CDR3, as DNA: TGTGCCAGCTCACCAAGGATGGGGGGGTCCGAGCAGTACTTC. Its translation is CASSPRMGGSEQYF.

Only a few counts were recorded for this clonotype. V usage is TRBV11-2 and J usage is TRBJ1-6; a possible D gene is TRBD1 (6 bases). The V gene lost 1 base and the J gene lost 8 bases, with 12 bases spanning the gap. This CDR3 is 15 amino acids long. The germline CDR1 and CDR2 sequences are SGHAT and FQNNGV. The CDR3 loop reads CASSLVEGVDSPLHF. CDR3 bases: TGTGCCAGCAGCTTAGTTGAGGGGGTAGATTCACCCCTCCACTTT. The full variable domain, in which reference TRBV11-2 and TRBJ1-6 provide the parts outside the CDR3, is EAGVAQSPRYKIIEKRQSVAFWCNPISGHATLYWYQQILGQGPKLLIQFQNNGVVDDSQLPKDRFSAERLKGVDSTLKIQPAKLEDSAVYLCASSLVEGVDSPLHFGNGTRLTVT.

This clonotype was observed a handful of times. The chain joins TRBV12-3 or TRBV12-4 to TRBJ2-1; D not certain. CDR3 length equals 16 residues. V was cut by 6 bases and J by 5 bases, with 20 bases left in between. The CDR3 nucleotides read TGTGCCAGCAGAACTCACTCGCTAGATTGGGACAATGAGCAGTTCTTC. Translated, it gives CASRTHSLDWDNEQFF.

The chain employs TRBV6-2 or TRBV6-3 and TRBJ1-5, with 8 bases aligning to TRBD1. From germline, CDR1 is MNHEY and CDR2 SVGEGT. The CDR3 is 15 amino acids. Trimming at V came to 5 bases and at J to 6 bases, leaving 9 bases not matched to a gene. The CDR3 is CASSRDRSFGQPQHF. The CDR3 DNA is TGTGCCAGCAGTAGGGACAGGAGCTTTGGTCAGCCCCAGCATTTT.

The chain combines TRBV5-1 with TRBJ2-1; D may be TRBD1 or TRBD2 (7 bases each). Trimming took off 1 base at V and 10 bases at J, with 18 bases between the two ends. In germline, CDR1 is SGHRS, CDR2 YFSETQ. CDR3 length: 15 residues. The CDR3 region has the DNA TGCGCCAGCAGCTTGCCAGGGGGGGAGATATACGAGCAGTTCTTC. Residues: CASSLPGGEIYEQFF. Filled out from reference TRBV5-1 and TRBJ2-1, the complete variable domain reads KAGVTQTPRYLIKTRGQQVTLSCSPISGHRSVSWYQQTPGQGLQFLFEYFSETQRNKGNFPGRFSGRQFSNSRSEMNVSTLELGDSALYLCASSLPGGEIYEQFFGPGTRLTVL.

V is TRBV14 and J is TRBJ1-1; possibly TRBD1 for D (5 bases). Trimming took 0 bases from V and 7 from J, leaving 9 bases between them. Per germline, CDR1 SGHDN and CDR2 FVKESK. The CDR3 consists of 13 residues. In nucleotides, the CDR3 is TGTGCCAGCAGCCAAGAGTTGGACAATGAAGCTTTCTTT. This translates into CASSQELDNEAFF. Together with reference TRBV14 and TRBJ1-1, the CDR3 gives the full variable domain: EAGVTQFPSHSVIEKGQTVTLRCDPISGHDNLYWYRRVMGKEIKFLLHFVKESKQDESGMPNNRFLAERTGGTYSTLKVQPAELEDSGVYFCASSQELDNEAFFGQGTRLTVV.